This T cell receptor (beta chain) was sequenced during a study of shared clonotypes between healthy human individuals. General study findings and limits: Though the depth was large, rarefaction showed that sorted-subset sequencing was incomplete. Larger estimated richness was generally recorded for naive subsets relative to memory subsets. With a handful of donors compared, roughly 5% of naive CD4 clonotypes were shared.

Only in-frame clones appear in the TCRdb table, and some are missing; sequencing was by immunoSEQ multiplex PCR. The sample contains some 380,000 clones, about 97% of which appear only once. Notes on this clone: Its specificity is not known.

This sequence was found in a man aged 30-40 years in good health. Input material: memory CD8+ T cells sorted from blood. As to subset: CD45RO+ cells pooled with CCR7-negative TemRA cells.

The CDR3 loop reads CASSLWLPGNEQFF. The CDR3 DNA sequence: TGTGCCAGCAGCTTGTGGCTACCGGGCAATGAGCAGTTCTTC. The rearrangement joins TRBV5-5 to TRBJ2-1; D remains unclear. V lost 1 base, J lost 6 bases, and 11 bases lay in between. Germline lookup yields CDR1 SGHKS and CDR2 YYEKEE (reference sequence). This CDR3 is built from 14 residues.